This T cell receptor beta chain is drawn from a study of blood T cells in healthy people across ages. Sample-barcoded 5' priming and a J-beta primer mix drove a second PCR of roughly 6 to 12 cycles. TCRdb called the 5' RACE reads again in MiXCR, with one record for every CDR3 protein. The sample yields hundreds of thousands of distinct CDR3 sequences, roughly 26% seen once. Germline-derived CDR1 and CDR2 are MNHEY and SVGEGT. The CDR3 extends over 16 amino acids. The ends were cut back, 6 bases at V and 1 base at J, with 16 bases in the middle. The sample holds many counts of this clonotype. The TCR comes from a woman of 80 years or more in good health. This chain connects TRBV6-2 or TRBV6-3 to TRBJ2-4; the D call may be TRBD1 or TRBD2 (5 bases each). Sequenced: blood. CDR3 DNA: TGTGCCAGCAGGGCGATGGGGGAGAGGGCCAAAAACATTCAGTACTTC. This gives the protein CASRAMGERAKNIQYF.